These 28 T cell receptor beta chains share one sample of origin, sequenced in a study of CD8 T cells in Susac syndrome. RNA, at roughly 0.45 to 1 ug, was reverse transcribed with random hexamers. TCRdb recomputed calls from the immunoSEQ multiplex PCR reads with MiXCR, one row per CDR3 protein. This sample has 100,000 to 150,000 distinct CDR3 sequences, with 90% to 95% found just once. The sequencing sample was made of CD8+ T cells from PBMCs. These receptor sequences come from a human donor with Susac syndrome.

The chain combines TRBV13 with TRBJ2-3, with D perhaps being TRBD1 or TRBD2 (5 bases each). This CDR3 region has 15 residues. CDR1 and CDR2 from the germline V gene are PRHDT and FYEKMQ (reference sequence). Trimming removed 3 bases from V and 0 bases from J, with 10 bases in between. This CDR3 reads CASSFWGSSTDTQYF. CDR3 nucleotide sequence: TGTGCCAGCAGCTTCTGGGGGTCTAGCACAGATACGCAGTATTTT.

V and J are TRBV6-2 or TRBV6-3 and TRBJ2-5; 7 bases map to TRBD2. The CDR3 runs 15 residues. Trimming removed 2 bases from V and 2 bases from J; junction bases left unmatched: 5. Germline CDR1 is MNHEY and CDR2 is SVGEGT. The CDR3 protein is CASSYVGGSQETQYF. In nucleotides, the CDR3 is TGTGCCAGCAGTTACGTCGGCGGGAGTCAAGAGACCCAGTACTTC.

This sequence joins TRBV20-1 and TRBJ2-6; D perhaps matches TRBD2 (5 bases). Trimming cost V 7 bases and J 0 bases, with 16 bases left between them. The germline gives CDR1 DFQATT, CDR2 SNEGSKA (reference sequence). The CDR3 extends over 16 amino acids. The CDR3 nucleotides read TGCAGTGTCGCCAGAGGGCCCCCCTCTGGGGCCAACGTCCTGACTTTC. Translating gives CSVARGPPSGANVLTF.

This chain links TRBV27 with TRBJ2-2; 7 nucleotides agree with TRBD1. V was clipped by 2 bases and J by 3 bases; unmatched bases: 9. CDR1 MNHEY and CDR2 SMNVEV come from the germline V gene (reference sequence). The CDR3 is 17 amino acids. In nucleotides, the CDR3 is TGTGCCAGCAGTTTAAGAGCCGACAGGGTCTACACCGGGGAGCTGTTTTTT. It codes for CASSLRADRVYTGELFF.

This clonotype occurred once. The rearrangement joins TRBV30 to TRBJ1-2; 8 positions match TRBD1. The CDR3 is 16 residues long. Per germline, CDR1 GTSNPN and CDR2 SVGIG (reference sequence). Losses at the gene ends were 5 bases for V and 4 bases for J; bases not matched to a gene: 15. This CDR3 reads CAWGPGQVWRIYGYTF. CDR3 DNA: TGTGCCTGGGGTCCGGGACAGGTTTGGAGAATCTATGGCTACACCTTC.

The DNA of the CDR3 is TGTGCCAGCAGTGCTGGGGGGGTCTATAATTCACCCCTCCACTTT. It specifies CASSAGGVYNSPLHF. The V call is TRBV2, the J call TRBJ1-6, with D maybe TRBD1 (5 bases). V was pared by 4 bases and J by 3 bases, with 10 bases between. The CDR3 has 15 amino acids. CDR1 is SNHLY and CDR2 is FYNNEI in the germline V gene. The full variable domain, its missing parts supplied by reference TRBV2 and TRBJ1-6, is EPEVTQTPSHQVTQMGQEVILRCVPISNHLYFYWYRQILGQKVEFLVSFYNNEISEKSEIFDDQFSVERPDGSNFTLKIRSTKLEDSAMYFCASSAGGVYNSPLHFGNGTRLTVT.

The genes are TRBV4-3 and TRBJ1-5, with D uncertain. Trimming stripped 4 bases from V and 10 bases from J, with 14 bases between. The germline V gene encodes CDR1 LGHNA and CDR2 YSLEER. The CDR3 length is 13 residues. The CDR3 DNA sequence: TGCGCCAGCAGCCCAAGTAGACTCTTTCCCCAGCATTTT. Its protein is CASSPSRLFPQHF.

The chain uses TRBV5-4 and TRBJ2-3, with D unresolved. Per germline, CDR1 SGHNT and CDR2 YYREEE (reference sequence). The CDR3 sequence is 15 residues long. Trimming took 0 bases from V and 6 from J, leaving 14 bases between them. This CDR3 reads CASSLAGADSDTQYF. DNA of the CDR3: TGTGCCAGCAGCTTGGCCGGTGCCGATTCGGATACGCAGTATTTT.

The chain has TRBV11-2 and TRBJ2-1; D perhaps matches TRBD2 (5 bases). CDR3 size: 18 residues. V gave up 5 bases and J gave up 10 bases, with 30 bases separating them. Germline V gene data show CDR1 as SGHAT and CDR2 as FQNNGV. The CDR3 bases are TGTGCCAGCAGCCAAGAATCTCCGACTCATGACTACCTCCTCGAGCAGTTCTTC. Protein sequence: CASSQESPTHDYLLEQFF.

The rearrangement joins TRBV9 to TRBJ1-1; D is ambiguous. CDR1 and CDR2 (germline): SGDLS, YYNGEE. This CDR3 is built from 13 residues. Trimming cost V 4 bases and J 4 bases, with 11 bases left between them. The chain's CDR3 is CASSSMGGTEAFF. The DNA for the CDR3 is TGTGCCAGCAGCTCAATGGGTGGCACTGAAGCTTTCTTT.

The chain is built from TRBV2 and TRBJ2-3, with 8 bases lining up with TRBD2. The V gene's germline CDR1 is SNHLY and CDR2 FYNNEI. This CDR3 is 18 amino acids long. Trimming at V came to 2 bases and at J to 1 base, leaving 11 bases not matched to a gene. The CDR3 DNA reads TGTGCCAGCAGTGAAAGGAGGAGCGGGGGCCTCGGCACAGATACGCAGTATTTT. Encoded protein: CASSERRSGGLGTDTQYF.

The rearrangement uses TRBV20-1 and TRBJ1-2; D is uncertain. CDR1 DFQATT and CDR2 SNEGSKA come from the germline V gene (reference sequence). The CDR3 length is 14 residues. V gave up 5 bases and J gave up 0 bases, with 13 bases separating them. DNA for the CDR3: TGCAGTGCTGAGCTGGGTATAGCTAACTATGGCTACACCTTC. Translated, it gives CSAELGIANYGYTF.

The V and J genes are TRBV9 and TRBJ2-2; D not certain. CDR1 is SGDLS and CDR2 is YYNGEE in the germline V gene. V was pared by 6 bases and J by 2 bases, with 8 bases between. This CDR3 region has 13 residues. The CDR3 DNA is TGTGCCAGCAAGCAGGATAACACCGGGGAGCTGTTTTTT. This codes for CASKQDNTGELFF.

The chain uses TRBV9 and TRBJ2-3; D possibly corresponds to TRBD1 (6 bases). Germline V gene sequence: CDR1 SGDLS, CDR2 YYNGEE. V was trimmed by 3 bases and J by 1 base, leaving 12 bases between them. The CDR3 covers 15 residues. CDR3 protein: CASSGTGTGTDTQYF. The CDR3 DNA follows: TGTGCCAGCAGCGGAACAGGGACGGGCACAGATACGCAGTATTTT.

This chain uses TRBV12-3 or TRBV12-4 with TRBJ2-7; 9 bases align to TRBD1. Trimming cost V 4 bases and J 4 bases; bases outside gene matches: 5. The CDR3 is 14 amino acids. This CDR3 reads CASSSGQGGYEQYF. The CDR3 DNA reads TGTGCCAGCAGTTCGGGACAGGGAGGGTACGAGCAGTACTTC.

This clonotype was seen a single time. The chain employs TRBV20-1 and TRBJ2-7, with D perhaps TRBD1 (6 bases). CDR1 and CDR2 (germline): DFQATT, SNEGSKA (reference sequence). V shed 6 bases and J shed 0 bases, with 9 bases lying between them. This CDR3 is 12 amino acids long. CDR3 DNA sequence: TGCAGTGCGCCGGACAGCTCCTACGAGCAGTACTTC. Protein: CSAPDSSYEQYF.

The V call is TRBV11-3, the J call TRBJ2-7; D might be TRBD2 (6 bases). This CDR3 spans 13 amino acids. V was pared by 5 bases and J by 2 bases, with 10 bases between. CDR1 is SGHNT and CDR2 is YENEEA in the germline V gene. In DNA form, the CDR3 reads TGTGCCAGCAGCCAGGGACTCGCCTACGAGCAGTACTTC. Translating it yields CASSQGLAYEQYF. Supplemented by reference TRBV11-3 and TRBJ2-7, the full variable domain reads EAGVVQSPRYKIIEKKQPVAFWCNPISGHNTLYWYLQNLGQGPELLIRYENEEAVDDSQLPKDRFSAERLKGVDSTLKIQPAELGDSAVYLCASSQGLAYEQYFGPGTRLTVT.

The chain joins TRBV9 to TRBJ2-7, with D tentatively TRBD1 (5 bases). V dropped 2 bases and J dropped 9 bases, with 27 bases sitting between them. Germline CDR1 and CDR2: SGDLS and YYNGEE. The CDR3 sequence is 17 residues long. The CDR3, as DNA: TGTGCCAGCAGCGTGGGCCATTCGCACCGGCGGACAATTCGGCAGTACTTC. Amino acids: CASSVGHSHRRTIRQYF.

The chain has TRBV7-8 and TRBJ2-2; the D is unclear. V gave up 1 base and J gave up 6 bases, with 6 bases separating them. The CDR3 has 13 amino acids. Looked up from germline, CDR1 is SGHVS and CDR2 is FQNEAQ. The CDR3 nucleotides read TGTGCCAGCAGCTTAGGGACGTCCGGGGAGCTGTTTTTT. Its translation is CASSLGTSGELFF.

This clonotype was observed a single time. In nucleotides, the CDR3 is TGTGCCAGCAGTTTTTGGGGACAGGGGCATCAAGAGACCCAGTACTTC. Protein product: CASSFWGQGHQETQYF. The chain carries TRBV27 and TRBJ2-5; 10 bases are a match to TRBD1. Per the germline V gene, CDR1 is MNHEY and CDR2 is SMNVEV (reference sequence). The CDR3 is 16 amino acids. J lost 2 bases, V lost 3 bases, and 6 bases had no gene match.

The V call is TRBV5-5, the J call TRBJ2-7, with D perhaps matching TRBD1 (6 bases). Germline CDR1 and CDR2: SGHKS and YYEKEE (reference sequence). V lost 3 bases to trimming and J lost 2 bases, with 9 bases between them. This CDR3 spans 13 amino acids. Written as DNA, the CDR3 is TGTGCCAGCAGCTGCAGGACAGCCTACGAGCAGTACTTC. Protein product: CASSCRTAYEQYF.

This chain joins TRBV29-1 and TRBJ2-2; 9 positions match TRBD2. CDR3 length equals 17 residues. The germline CDR1 and CDR2 sequences are SQVTM and ANQGSEA. The ends lost 3 bases at V and 5 bases at J; junction bases unmatched: 13. The CDR3 DNA reads as TGCAGCGTTGATTTGTCCCCAACGGCGGGAGGGACCGGGGAGCTGTTTTTT. Protein product: CSVDLSPTAGGTGELFF.

V and J are TRBV15 and TRBJ1-5; TRBD1 might be the D (6 bases). Germline CDR1 is LNHNV and CDR2 is YYDKDF (reference sequence). The CDR3 consists of 14 residues. The ends were cut back, 8 bases at V and 3 bases at J, with 14 bases in the middle. The CDR3 nucleotides are TGTGCCACCGCGGCAGGGGTGTTCAATCAGCCCCAGCATTTT. Protein sequence: CATAAGVFNQPQHF.

The rearrangement links TRBV5-4 to TRBJ2-7; D is perhaps TRBD1 or TRBD2 (6 bases each). The V end lost 3 bases, the J end lost 4 bases, and 14 bases lay between the germline ends. Germline V gene data show CDR1 as SGHNT and CDR2 as YYREEE (reference sequence). This CDR3 is 14 amino acids long. The CDR3 DNA is TGTGCCAGCAGCTGGGAAGGGGGGCAATACGAGCAGTACTTC. This translates into CASSWEGGQYEQYF.

The gene calls are TRBV27 and TRBJ2-7, with TRBD1 matching over 10 bases. The germline V gene has CDR1 MNHEY and CDR2 SMNVEV (reference sequence). The CDR3 has 15 residues. Trimming cost V 2 bases and J 5 bases; bases outside gene matches: 6. CDR3 DNA: TGTGCCAGCAGTTTAGGGACAGGGGTTTGGGACGAGCAGTACTTC. Amino acid sequence: CASSLGTGVWDEQYF.

The chain recombines TRBV11-2 with TRBJ2-3; 7 bases fit TRBD2. The junction had 5 bases not matched to a gene; V was cut back by 5 bases and J by 3 bases. The CDR3 length is 14 residues. In germline, CDR1 is SGHAT, CDR2 FQNNGV. The CDR3 is CASSRGVETDTQYF. The CDR3 nucleotides read TGTGCCAGCAGCCGGGGGGTCGAGACAGATACGCAGTATTTT.

The chain recombines TRBV4-3 with TRBJ2-1; TRBD1 is a possible D gene (5 bases). The CDR3 loop spans 15 amino acids. The V and J ends lost 0 bases and 6 bases respectively, with 12 bases between them. Germline CDR1 is LGHNA and CDR2 is YSLEER. The CDR3 loop reads CASSQDLARVNEQFF. DNA of the CDR3: TGCGCCAGCAGCCAAGATTTAGCCAGGGTCAATGAGCAGTTCTTC.

The V and J genes are TRBV5-6 and TRBJ1-1, with D possibly being TRBD1 (6 bases). V gave up 4 bases and J gave up 4 bases, with 14 bases separating them. The germline V gene has CDR1 SGHDT and CDR2 YYEEEE. The CDR3 is 14 residues long. The CDR3 DNA reads TGTGCCAGCAGCGTACAGGGAAGAGGCACTGAAGCTTTCTTT. The encoded protein is CASSVQGRGTEAFF.